This entry describes one TCR beta chain. Its specificity is not known. This specimen comes from a study of vaccination effects on CD4 cells after COVID-19. At the level of the study: Both of the two convalescent patients gave a sample, one 16 days and one a week before vaccination.

Clones were read by immunoSEQ multiplex PCR, and TCRdb kept only the in-frame ones, dropping some. Of tens of thousands of clones in the sample, roughly three quarters were seen once. Prior to sequencing, the ViraFEST assay stimulated PBMC with viral peptide pools, which expanded the antigen-specific CD4+ T cells. Culture lasted roughly eleven days before CD4+ T cell isolation. A PCR test confirmed that the person had SARS-CoV-2 infection between March and December 2020. Culturing of 2 million to 2.5 million PBMC per well took place with roughly 10 IU/ml IL-2 and 9.5 to 10 ug/ml peptides. CDR3 length: 16 residues. Trimming removed 1 base from V and 0 bases from J, with 11 bases in between. CDR1 is SGHNT, CDR2 YENEEA, per germline.

The source is a human donor who had a prior SARS-CoV-2 infection. The material sequenced was CD4+ T cells from PBMCs cultured with HIV peptides, taken before COVID-19 vaccination. Subset here: HIV-1 Nef peptide pool negative control/reference culture. The chain recombines TRBV11-3 with TRBJ2-3, with D perhaps matching TRBD2 (6 bases). DNA for the CDR3: TGTGCCAGCAGCTTAGGTGGGACTGCTAGCACAGATACGCAGTATTTT. The encoded protein is CASSLGGTASTDTQYF.